This paragraph reports one T cell receptor beta chain. Its antigen is not known. Clones were sequenced by immunoSEQ multiplex PCR, and TCRdb holds only the in-frame ones, with some missing. The sample has 70,000 to 95,000 clones, around nine tenths seen once. V lost 2 bases and J 5 bases, leaving 13 bases between the germline ends. The germline V gene has CDR1 MNHEY and CDR2 SVGEGT. The CDR3 is 16 residues long. This entry comes from a study of T cell responses to AZD1222 COVID-19 vaccine. Study information: Some second doses came at about 4 weeks and others at about 12 weeks; these were pooled.

Study observations and caveats: Spike-spanning, vaccine-associated CD4 TCRs were dominant at 160-218 and 743-854.

The chain joins TRBV6-2 or TRBV6-3 to TRBJ1-6; D possibly corresponds to TRBD1 (6 bases). This TCR came from an adult in good health. This sample comprised peripheral blood, obtained on day 0 of AZD1222 vaccination. CDR3: CASSYMGALNNSPLHF. The CDR3 region has the DNA TGTGCCAGCAGTTACATGGGGGCACTGAATAATTCACCCCTCCACTTT.